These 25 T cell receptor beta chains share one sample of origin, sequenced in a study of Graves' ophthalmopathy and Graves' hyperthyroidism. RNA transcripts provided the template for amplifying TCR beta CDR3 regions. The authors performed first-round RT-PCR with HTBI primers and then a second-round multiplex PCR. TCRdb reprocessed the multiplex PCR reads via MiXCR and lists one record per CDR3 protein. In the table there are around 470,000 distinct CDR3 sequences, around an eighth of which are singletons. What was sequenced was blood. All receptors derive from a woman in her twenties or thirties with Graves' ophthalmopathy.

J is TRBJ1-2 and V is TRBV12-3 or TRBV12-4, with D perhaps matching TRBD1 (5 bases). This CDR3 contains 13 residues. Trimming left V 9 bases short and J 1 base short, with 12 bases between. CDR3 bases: TGTGCCAGTGTGGGACTGAATAACTATGGCTACACCTTC. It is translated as CASVGLNNYGYTF.

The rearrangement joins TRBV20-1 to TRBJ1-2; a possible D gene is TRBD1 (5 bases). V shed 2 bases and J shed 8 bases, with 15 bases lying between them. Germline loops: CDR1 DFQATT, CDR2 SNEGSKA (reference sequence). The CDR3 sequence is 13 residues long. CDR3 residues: CSARLPGQRGYTF. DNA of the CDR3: TGCAGTGCTAGATTACCGGGGCAGAGAGGCTACACCTTC.

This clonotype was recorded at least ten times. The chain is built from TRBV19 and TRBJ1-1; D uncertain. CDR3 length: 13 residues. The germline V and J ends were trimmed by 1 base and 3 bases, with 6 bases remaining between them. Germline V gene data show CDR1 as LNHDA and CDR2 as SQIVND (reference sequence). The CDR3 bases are TGTGCCAGTAGTATAGCGGCAGACACTGAAGCTTTCTTT. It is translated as CASSIAADTEAFF.

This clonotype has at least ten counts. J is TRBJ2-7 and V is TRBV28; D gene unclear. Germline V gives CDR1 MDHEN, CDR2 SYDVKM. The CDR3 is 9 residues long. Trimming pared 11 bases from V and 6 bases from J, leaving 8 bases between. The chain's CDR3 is CAAWFEQYF. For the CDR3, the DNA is TGTGCCGCCTGGTTCGAGCAGTACTTC.

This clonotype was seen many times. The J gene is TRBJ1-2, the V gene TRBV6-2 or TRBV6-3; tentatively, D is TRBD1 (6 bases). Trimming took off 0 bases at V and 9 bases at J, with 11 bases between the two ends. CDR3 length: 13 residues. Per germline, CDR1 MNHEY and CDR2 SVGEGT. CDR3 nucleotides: TGTGCCAGCAGTTACTCGAGGGACACAAGCTACACCTTC. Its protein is CASSYSRDTSYTF.

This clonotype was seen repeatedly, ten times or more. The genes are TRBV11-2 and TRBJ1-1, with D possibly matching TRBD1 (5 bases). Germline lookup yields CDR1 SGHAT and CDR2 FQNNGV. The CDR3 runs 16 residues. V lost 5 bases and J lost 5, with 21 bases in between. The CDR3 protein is CASSPTAGGLRTEAFF. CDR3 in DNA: TGTGCCAGCAGCCCAACGGCGGGGGGTCTGAGGACTGAAGCTTTCTTT.

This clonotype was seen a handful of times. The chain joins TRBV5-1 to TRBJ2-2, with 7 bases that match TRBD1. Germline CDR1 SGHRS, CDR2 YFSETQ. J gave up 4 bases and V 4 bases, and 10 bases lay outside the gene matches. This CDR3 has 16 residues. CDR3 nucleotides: TGCGCCAGCAGCACGAGACAGGGTGGGAGCACCGGGGAGCTGTTTTTT. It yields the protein CASSTRQGGSTGELFF.

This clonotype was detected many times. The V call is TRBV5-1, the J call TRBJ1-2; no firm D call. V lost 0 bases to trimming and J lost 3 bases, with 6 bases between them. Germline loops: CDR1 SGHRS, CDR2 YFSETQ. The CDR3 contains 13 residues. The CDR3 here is CASSLGEDYGYTF. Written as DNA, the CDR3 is TGCGCCAGCAGCTTGGGGGAGGACTATGGCTACACCTTC.

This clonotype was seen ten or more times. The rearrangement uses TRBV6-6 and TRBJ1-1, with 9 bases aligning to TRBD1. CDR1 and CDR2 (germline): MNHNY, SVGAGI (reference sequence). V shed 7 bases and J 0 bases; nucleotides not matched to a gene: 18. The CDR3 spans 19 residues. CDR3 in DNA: TGTGCCAGCAAGTTGGGACAGGGCGACCGGAATCAGATGAACACTGAAGCTTTCTTT. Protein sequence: CASKLGQGDRNQMNTEAFF.

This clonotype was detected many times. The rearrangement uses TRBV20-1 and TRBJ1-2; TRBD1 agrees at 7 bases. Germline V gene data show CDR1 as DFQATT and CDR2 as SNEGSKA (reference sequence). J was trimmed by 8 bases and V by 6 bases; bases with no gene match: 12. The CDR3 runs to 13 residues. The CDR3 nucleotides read TGCAGTGCAAGACAGGGTTATATTAGGGGCTACACCTTC. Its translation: CSARQGYIRGYTF.

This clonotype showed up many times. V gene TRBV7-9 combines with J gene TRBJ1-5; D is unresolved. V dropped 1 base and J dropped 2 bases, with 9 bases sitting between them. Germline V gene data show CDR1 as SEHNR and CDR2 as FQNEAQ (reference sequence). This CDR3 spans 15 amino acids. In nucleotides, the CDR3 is TGTGCCAGCAGCTTAGTGGGTATTGGCAATCAGCCCCAGCATTTT. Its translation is CASSLVGIGNQPQHF.

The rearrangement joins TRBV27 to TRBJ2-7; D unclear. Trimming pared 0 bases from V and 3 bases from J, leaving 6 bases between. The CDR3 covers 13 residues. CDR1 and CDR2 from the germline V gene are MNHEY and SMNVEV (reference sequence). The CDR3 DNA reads TGTGCCAGCAGTTTATCGTCCCTCTACGAGCAGTACTTC. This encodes CASSLSSLYEQYF.

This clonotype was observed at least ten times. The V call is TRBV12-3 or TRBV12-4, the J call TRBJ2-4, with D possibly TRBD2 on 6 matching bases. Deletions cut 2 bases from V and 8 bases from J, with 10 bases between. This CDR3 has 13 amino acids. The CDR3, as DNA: TGTGCCAGCAGTTTACAGGAGGGACACATTCAGTACTTC. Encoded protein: CASSLQEGHIQYF.

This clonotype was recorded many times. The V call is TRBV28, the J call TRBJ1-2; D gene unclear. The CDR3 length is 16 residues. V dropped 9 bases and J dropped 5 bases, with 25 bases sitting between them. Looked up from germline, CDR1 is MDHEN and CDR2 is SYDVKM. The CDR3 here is CASLEPAVRREYGYTF. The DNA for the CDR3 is TGTGCCAGTCTCGAACCGGCGGTCCGCCGGGAGTATGGCTACACCTTC.

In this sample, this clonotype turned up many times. CDR3 region: CASSLSEPYEQYF. The CDR3 nucleotides are TGTGCCAGCAGCCTGAGCGAGCCCTACGAGCAGTACTTC. This chain connects TRBV13 to TRBJ2-7; D gene ambiguous. Between the trimmed V and J ends, which lost 5 bases and 2 bases, there was a span of 10 bases. Germline V gene data show CDR1 as PRHDT and CDR2 as FYEKMQ (reference sequence). The CDR3 totals 13 residues.

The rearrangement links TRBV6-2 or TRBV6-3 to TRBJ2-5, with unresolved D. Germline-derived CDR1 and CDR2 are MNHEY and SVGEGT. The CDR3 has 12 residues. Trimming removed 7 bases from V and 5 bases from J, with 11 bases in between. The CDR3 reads CASTNRWETQYF. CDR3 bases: TGTGCCAGCACCAATCGATGGGAGACCCAGTACTTC.

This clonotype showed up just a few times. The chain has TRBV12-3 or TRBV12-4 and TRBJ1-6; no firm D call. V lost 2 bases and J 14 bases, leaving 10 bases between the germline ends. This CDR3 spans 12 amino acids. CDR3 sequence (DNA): TGTGCCAGCAGTTTAAGTAGGGTTTCCCTCCACTTT. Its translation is CASSLSRVSLHF.

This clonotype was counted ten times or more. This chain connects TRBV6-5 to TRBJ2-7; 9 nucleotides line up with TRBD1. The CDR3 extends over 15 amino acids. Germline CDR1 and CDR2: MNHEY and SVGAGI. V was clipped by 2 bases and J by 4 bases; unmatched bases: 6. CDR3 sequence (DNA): TGTGCCAGCAGTTACAGGACAGGGGACTTATACGAGCAGTACTTC. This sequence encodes CASSYRTGDLYEQYF.

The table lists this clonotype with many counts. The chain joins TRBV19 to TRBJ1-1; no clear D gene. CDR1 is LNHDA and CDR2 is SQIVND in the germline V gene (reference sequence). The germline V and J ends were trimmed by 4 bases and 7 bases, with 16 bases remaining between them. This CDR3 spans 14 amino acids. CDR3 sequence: CASSTRTGTSEAFF. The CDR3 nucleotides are TGTGCCAGTAGTACCCGGACGGGAACGAGTGAAGCTTTCTTT.

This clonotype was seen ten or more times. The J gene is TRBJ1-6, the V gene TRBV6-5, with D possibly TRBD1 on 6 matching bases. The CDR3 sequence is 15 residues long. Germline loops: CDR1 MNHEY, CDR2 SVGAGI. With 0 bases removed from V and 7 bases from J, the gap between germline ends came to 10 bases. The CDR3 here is CASSYSQGRNSPLHF. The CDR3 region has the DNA TGTGCCAGCAGTTACTCCCAGGGGCGGAATTCACCCCTCCACTTT.

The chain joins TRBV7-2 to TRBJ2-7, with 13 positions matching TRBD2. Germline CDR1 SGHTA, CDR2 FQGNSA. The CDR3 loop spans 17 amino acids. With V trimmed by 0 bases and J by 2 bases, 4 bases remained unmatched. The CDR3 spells CASSLAQLAGGPYEQYF. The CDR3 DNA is TGTGCCAGCAGCTTAGCCCAACTAGCGGGAGGGCCCTACGAGCAGTACTTC.

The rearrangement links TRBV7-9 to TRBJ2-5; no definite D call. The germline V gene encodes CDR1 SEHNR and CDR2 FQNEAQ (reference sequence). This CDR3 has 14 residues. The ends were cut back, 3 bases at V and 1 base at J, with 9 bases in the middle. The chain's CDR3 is CASSLVSFQETQYF. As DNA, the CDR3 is TGTGCCAGCAGCTTGGTGAGCTTCCAAGAGACCCAGTACTTC.

CDR3 residues: CASTQGGELFF. CDR3 DNA sequence: TGTGCCAGCACCCAGGGGGGGGAGCTGTTTTTT. The chain joins TRBV6-1 to TRBJ2-2; maybe TRBD1 (6 bases). V lost 7 bases, J lost 8 bases, and 8 bases lay in between. CDR3 size: 11 residues. Per the germline V gene, CDR1 is MNHNS and CDR2 is SASEGT.

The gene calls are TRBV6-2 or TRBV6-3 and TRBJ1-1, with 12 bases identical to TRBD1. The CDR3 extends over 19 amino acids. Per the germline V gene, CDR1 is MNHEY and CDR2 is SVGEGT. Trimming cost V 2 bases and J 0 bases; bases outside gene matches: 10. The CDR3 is CASSYPRDRGRRMNTEAFF. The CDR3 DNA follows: TGTGCCAGCAGTTACCCCAGGGACAGGGGGCGTCGCATGAACACTGAAGCTTTCTTT.

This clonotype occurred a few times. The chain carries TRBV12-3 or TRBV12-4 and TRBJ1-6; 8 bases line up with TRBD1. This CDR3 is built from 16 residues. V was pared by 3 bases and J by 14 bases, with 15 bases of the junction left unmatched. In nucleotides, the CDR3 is TGTGCCAGCAGTTTCGGGGCGGGGACAGGCGAGGTCTCCCTCCACTTT. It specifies CASSFGAGTGEVSLHF.